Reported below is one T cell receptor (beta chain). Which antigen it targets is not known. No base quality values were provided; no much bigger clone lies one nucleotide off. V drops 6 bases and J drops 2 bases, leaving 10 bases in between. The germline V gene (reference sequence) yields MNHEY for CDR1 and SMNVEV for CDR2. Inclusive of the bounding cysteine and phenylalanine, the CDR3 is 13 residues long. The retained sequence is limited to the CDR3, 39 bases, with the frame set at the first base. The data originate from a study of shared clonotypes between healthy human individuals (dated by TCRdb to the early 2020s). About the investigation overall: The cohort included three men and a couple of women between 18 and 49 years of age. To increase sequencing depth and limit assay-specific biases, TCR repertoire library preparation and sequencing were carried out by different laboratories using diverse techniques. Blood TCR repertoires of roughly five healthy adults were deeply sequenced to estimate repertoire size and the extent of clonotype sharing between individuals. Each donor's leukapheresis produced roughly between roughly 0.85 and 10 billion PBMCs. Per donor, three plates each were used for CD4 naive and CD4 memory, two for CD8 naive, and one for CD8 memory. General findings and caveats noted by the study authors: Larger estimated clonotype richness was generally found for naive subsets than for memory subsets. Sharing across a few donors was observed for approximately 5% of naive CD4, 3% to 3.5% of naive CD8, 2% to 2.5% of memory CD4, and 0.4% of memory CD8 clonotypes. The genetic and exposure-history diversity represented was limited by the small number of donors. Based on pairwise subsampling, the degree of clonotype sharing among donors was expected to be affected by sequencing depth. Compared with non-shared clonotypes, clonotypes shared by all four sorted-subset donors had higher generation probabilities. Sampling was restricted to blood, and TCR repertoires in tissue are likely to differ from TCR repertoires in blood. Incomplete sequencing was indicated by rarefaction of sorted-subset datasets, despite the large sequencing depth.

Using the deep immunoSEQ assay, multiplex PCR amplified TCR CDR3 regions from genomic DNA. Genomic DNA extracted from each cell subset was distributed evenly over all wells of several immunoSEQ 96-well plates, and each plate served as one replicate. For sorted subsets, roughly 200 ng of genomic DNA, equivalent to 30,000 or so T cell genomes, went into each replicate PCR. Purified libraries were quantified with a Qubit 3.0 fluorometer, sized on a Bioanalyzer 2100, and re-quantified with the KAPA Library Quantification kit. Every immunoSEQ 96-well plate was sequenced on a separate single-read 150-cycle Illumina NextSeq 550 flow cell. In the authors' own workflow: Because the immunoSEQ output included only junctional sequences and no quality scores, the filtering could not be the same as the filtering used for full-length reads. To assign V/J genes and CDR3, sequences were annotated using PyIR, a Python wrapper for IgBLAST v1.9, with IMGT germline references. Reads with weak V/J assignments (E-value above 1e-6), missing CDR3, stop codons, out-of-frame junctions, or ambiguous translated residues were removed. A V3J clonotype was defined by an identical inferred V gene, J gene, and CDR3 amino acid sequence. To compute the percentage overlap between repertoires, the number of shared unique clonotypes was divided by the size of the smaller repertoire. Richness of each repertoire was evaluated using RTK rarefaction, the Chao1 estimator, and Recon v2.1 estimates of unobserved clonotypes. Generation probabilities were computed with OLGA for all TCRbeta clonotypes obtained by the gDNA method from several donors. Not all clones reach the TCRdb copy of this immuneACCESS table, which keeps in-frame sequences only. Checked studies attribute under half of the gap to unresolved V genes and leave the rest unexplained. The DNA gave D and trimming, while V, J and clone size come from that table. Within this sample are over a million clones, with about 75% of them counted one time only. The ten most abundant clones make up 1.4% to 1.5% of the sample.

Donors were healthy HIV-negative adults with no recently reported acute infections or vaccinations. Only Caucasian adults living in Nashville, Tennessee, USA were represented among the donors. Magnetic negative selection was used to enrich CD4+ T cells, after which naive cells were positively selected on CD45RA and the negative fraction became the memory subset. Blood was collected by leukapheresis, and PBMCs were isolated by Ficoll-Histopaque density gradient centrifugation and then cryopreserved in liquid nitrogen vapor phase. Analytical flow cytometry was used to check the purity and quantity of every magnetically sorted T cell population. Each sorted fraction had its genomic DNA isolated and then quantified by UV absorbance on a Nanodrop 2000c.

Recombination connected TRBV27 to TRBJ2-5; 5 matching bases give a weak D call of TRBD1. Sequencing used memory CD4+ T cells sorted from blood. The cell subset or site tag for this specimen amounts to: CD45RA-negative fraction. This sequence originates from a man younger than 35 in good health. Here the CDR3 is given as CASRPTAQETQYF. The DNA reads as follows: TGTGCCAGCAGGCCGACAGCTCAAGAGACCCAGTACTTC.